The clone carrying this TCR beta chain showed up many times. What it recognizes is unknown. Through a sample-barcoded 5' primer and a J-beta primer mix, a second PCR was run for roughly 7 to 12 cycles. Each of the cDNA molecules was tagged by a template-switch adaptor with 12 random nucleotides. MiXCR, run by TCRdb on the 5' RACE reads, gives a single entry per CDR3 protein. The sample has around 1,500,000 distinct CDR3 sequences; around two fifths are singletons. The CDR3 sequence is 15 residues long. CDR1 is SGHTA, CDR2 FQGNSA, per germline. V trimming: 4 bases; J trimming: 6 bases; junction bases outside the gene matches: 7. This sample was included in a study of blood T cells in healthy people across ages. Study-level results: The study found more naive CD4+ cells and higher diversity in long-lived than aged donors.

At least 5.5 micrograms of total RNA were extracted per sample. Sequenced input: blood. The origin of this receptor is a woman under 30 in good health. The J gene is TRBJ2-7, the V gene TRBV7-2, with TRBD1 matching 12 bases. The CDR3 reads CASSYTGTGGAEQYF. The CDR3 DNA reads as TGTGCCAGCAGCTATACCGGGACAGGGGGCGCCGAGCAGTACTTC.